This record concerns one TCR beta chain sequence. Antigen specificity is unknown. The data were taken from a study of OX40 agonist ivuxolimab in advanced cancers. Some clones are missing from TCRdb's copy, which holds only in-frame ones; the method was immunoSEQ multiplex PCR. The sample holds approximately 71,000 clones, over 80% seen once. Broader study findings: It was not determined which antigens were specifically recognized by the peripheral T cells that had undergone clonal expansion.

This receptor was obtained from an adult with an advanced solid tumor such as melanoma, head and neck, liver or kidney cancer. Sample: CD4+ or CD8+ T cells sorted from blood, taken in a trial of the OX40 agonist ivuxolimab.

CDR3 region: CASSTPTSGRRYNEQFF. Written as DNA, the CDR3 is TGTGCCAGCAGCACTCCGACTAGCGGGAGACGGTACAATGAGCAGTTCTTC. The chain links TRBV5-4 to TRBJ2-1; 12 bases align to TRBD2. The CDR3 runs 17 residues. From germline, CDR1 is SGHNT and CDR2 YYREEE (reference sequence). The V segment lost 4 bases and the J segment 4 bases; nucleotides outside the gene matches: 9.